These 9 T cell receptor beta chains share one sample of origin, sequenced in a study of cytomegalovirus exposure and HLA in healthy donors. PCR used 60 Vbeta primers and 13 Jbeta primers. Sequencing used immunoSEQ multiplex PCR; TCRdb keeps in-frame clones, though not all of them. The profile shows some 150,000 clones, around four fifths of them singletons. The material sequenced was PBMCs. These receptor sequences come from a woman aged 45-65 years in good health and CMV-seronegative.

The chain employs TRBV7-2 and TRBJ2-1, with a possible D match to TRBD2 (5 bases). Germline V CDR1 and CDR2: SGHTA, FQGNSA. This CDR3 region has 15 residues. Trimming took off 2 bases at V and 8 bases at J, with 16 bases between the two ends. The CDR3 region has the DNA TGTGCCAGCAGCTTAAGGTCTAGCAGAAGCGATGAGCAGTTCTTC. Protein product: CASSLRSSRSDEQFF.

This clone occurred a few times. The CDR3 DNA sequence: TGTGCCAGCAGCTTGGTTGGAGGAATCGATTCTGGCTACACCTTC. It specifies CASSLVGGIDSGYTF. V usage is TRBV5-6 and J usage is TRBJ1-2; D is undetermined. The V and J ends lost 0 bases and 7 bases respectively, with 16 bases between them. The CDR3 consists of 15 residues. CDR1 is SGHDT, CDR2 YYEEEE, per germline.

The table lists this clone with a few counts. V and J are TRBV19 and TRBJ2-7; 12 bases fit TRBD2. Germline CDR1 is LNHDA and CDR2 is SQIVND (reference sequence). The CDR3 sequence is 13 residues long. V was clipped by 5 bases and J by 6 bases; unmatched bases: 2. The CDR3: CASSPGLAGEQYF. In DNA form, the CDR3 reads TGTGCCAGTAGTCCGGGACTAGCGGGCGAGCAGTACTTC.

This chain connects TRBV27 to TRBJ1-5; D is unresolved. CDR1 is MNHEY and CDR2 is SMNVEV in the germline V gene (reference sequence). V was cut by 5 bases and J by 0 bases, with 20 bases left in between. The CDR3 contains 18 residues. CDR3 loop: CASSATDASANSNQPQHF. The CDR3 coding sequence is TGTGCCAGCAGTGCAACAGACGCGTCAGCTAATAGCAATCAGCCCCAGCATTTT.

V is TRBV19 and J is TRBJ2-7; D is perhaps TRBD2 (5 bases). The V and J ends lost 10 bases and 7 bases respectively, with 23 bases between them. Germline V lookup: CDR1 LNHDA, CDR2 SQIVND (reference sequence). The length of the CDR3 is 14 residues. The CDR3 region has the DNA TGTGCCACCTCCATGGGCGGGTCGGCTTATGAGCAGTACTTC. It codes for CATSMGGSAYEQYF.

The rearrangement links TRBV4-3 to TRBJ2-1; 9 bases are shared with TRBD1. This CDR3 has 16 residues. Germline V gives CDR1 LGHNA, CDR2 YSLEER. V was clipped by 1 base and J by 3 bases; unmatched bases: 4. In DNA, the CDR3 is TGCGCCAGCAGCCAAGGGGGGACAGGGCTCTACAATGAGCAGTTCTTC. It yields the protein CASSQGGTGLYNEQFF.

This clone was seen more than once but under ten times. The chain uses TRBV7-2 and TRBJ1-2; D remains unclear. V was cut by 0 bases and J by 5 bases, with 7 bases left in between. The CDR3 covers 13 residues. In germline, CDR1 is SGHTA, CDR2 FQGNSA. For the CDR3, the DNA is TGTGCCAGCAGCTTAGCAGGGAGTTATGGCTACACCTTC. This sequence encodes CASSLAGSYGYTF.

The chain combines TRBV2 with TRBJ2-5; D is undetermined. This CDR3 has 11 residues. V was pared by 5 bases and J by 9 bases, with 10 bases between. Per the germline V gene, CDR1 is SNHLY and CDR2 is FYNNEI. The CDR3 region has the DNA TGTGCCAGCAGTCCTGCTAGGCCCCAGTACTTC. Amino acids: CASSPARPQYF.

The V call is TRBV27, the J call TRBJ1-3, with 8 bases lining up with TRBD1. Germline V gives CDR1 MNHEY, CDR2 SMNVEV (reference sequence). The CDR3 loop spans 16 amino acids. With 5 bases clipped from V and 0 bases from J, the junction kept 6 bases outside the gene matches. The CDR3: CASSPSGTGSGNTIYF. The CDR3 DNA reads TGTGCCAGCAGTCCATCCGGGACAGGCTCTGGAAACACCATATATTTT.